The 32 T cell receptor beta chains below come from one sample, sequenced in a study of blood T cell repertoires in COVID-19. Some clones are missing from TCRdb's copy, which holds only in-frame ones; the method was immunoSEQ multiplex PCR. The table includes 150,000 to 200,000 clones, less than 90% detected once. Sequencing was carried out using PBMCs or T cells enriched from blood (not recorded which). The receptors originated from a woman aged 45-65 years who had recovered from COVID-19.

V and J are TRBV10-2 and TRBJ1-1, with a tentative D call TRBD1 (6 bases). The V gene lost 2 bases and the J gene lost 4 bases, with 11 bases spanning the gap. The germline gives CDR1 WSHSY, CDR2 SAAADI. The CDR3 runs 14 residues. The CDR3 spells CASSERGGGTEAFF. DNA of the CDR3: TGCGCCAGCAGTGAGAGGGGAGGGGGCACTGAAGCTTTCTTT.

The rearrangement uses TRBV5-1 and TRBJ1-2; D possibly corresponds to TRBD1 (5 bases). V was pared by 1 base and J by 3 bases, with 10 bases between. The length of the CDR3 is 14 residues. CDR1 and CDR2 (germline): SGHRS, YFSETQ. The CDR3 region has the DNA TGCGCCAGCAGCTTGAGGGGAGGTGACTATGGCTACACCTTC. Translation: CASSLRGGDYGYTF.

The CDR3 DNA sequence: TGTGCCAGCTCACCACTTGCAGGGTCTTCACCCCTCCACTTT. It encodes CASSPLAGSSPLHF. The chain has TRBV18 and TRBJ1-6, with a tentative D call TRBD1 (5 bases). Germline assignment: CDR1 KGHSH and CDR2 LQKENI. CDR3 length: 14 residues. Trimming removed 1 base from V and 9 bases from J, with 10 bases in between.

This CDR3 reads CASSLAGGGANVLTF. The CDR3 nucleotides are TGTGCCAGCAGCTTAGCGGGAGGTGGGGCCAACGTCCTGACTTTC. The chain carries TRBV11-1 and TRBJ2-6; D possibly corresponds to TRBD2 (6 bases). There are 15 residues in the CDR3. The germline V gene encodes CDR1 SGHAT and CDR2 FQDESV (reference sequence). The V and J ends lost 0 bases and 3 bases respectively, with 6 bases between them.

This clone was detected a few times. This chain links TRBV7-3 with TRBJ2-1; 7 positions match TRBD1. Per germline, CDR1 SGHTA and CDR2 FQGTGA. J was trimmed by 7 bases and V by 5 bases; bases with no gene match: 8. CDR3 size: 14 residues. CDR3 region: CASSGIRDSNEQFF. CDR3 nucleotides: TGTGCCAGCAGCGGGATCCGGGACAGTAATGAGCAGTTCTTC.

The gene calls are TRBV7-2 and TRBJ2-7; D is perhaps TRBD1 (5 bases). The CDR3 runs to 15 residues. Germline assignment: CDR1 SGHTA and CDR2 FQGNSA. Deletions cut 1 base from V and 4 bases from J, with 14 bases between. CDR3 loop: CASSLGAGTGYEQYF. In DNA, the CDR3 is TGTGCCAGCAGCTTAGGGGCCGGAACAGGATACGAGCAGTACTTC.

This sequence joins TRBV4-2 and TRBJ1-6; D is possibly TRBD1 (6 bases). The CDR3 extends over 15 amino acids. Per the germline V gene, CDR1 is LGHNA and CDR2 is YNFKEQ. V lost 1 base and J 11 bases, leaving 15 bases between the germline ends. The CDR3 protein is CASSQVTGFKAPLHF. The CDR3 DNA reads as TGTGCCAGCAGCCAAGTGACAGGATTTAAGGCACCCCTCCACTTT.

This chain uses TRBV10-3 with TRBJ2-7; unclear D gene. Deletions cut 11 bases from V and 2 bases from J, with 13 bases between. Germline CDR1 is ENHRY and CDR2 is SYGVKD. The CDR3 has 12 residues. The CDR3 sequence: CASGSTTYEQYF. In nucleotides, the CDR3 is TGTGCCTCCGGGTCTACAACCTACGAGCAGTACTTC.

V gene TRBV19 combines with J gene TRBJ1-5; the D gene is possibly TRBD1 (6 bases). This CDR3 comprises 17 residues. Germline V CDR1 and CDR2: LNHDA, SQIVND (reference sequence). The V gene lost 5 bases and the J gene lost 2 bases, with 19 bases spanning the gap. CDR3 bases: TGTGCCAGTAGTCCGAGGACAGCTAGGTTCGGCAATCAGCCCCAGCATTTT. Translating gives CASSPRTARFGNQPQHF.

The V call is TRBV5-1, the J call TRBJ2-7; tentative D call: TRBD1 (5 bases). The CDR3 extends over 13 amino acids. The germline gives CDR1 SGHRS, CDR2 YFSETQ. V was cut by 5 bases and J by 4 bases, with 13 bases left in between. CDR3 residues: CASRDMERYEQYF. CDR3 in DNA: TGCGCCAGCAGGGACATGGAACGATACGAGCAGTACTTC.

Here the CDR3 reads CASINRGGRLDGYTF. The CDR3 nucleotides read TGTGCCAGTATCAACAGAGGGGGCCGCCTCGATGGCTACACCTTC. The chain is built from TRBV19 and TRBJ1-2; the match to TRBD1 covers 7 bases. The CDR3 covers 15 residues. Germline V lookup: CDR1 LNHDA, CDR2 SQIVND (reference sequence). V dropped 7 bases and J dropped 6; count of bases not matched to a gene: 14.

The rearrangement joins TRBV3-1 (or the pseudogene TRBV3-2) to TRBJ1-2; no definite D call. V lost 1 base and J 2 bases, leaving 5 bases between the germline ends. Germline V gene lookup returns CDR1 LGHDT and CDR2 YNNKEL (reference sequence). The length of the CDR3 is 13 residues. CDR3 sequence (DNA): TGTGCCAGCAGCCAAGGTCTGAACTATGGCTACACCTTC. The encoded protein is CASSQGLNYGYTF.

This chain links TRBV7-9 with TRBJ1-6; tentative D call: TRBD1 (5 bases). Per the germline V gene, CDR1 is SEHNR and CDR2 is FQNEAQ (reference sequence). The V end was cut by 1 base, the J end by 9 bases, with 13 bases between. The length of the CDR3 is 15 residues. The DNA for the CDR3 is TGTGCCAGCAGCTTAGAAACAGGTTCCAGTTCACCCCTCCACTTT. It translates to CASSLETGSSSPLHF.

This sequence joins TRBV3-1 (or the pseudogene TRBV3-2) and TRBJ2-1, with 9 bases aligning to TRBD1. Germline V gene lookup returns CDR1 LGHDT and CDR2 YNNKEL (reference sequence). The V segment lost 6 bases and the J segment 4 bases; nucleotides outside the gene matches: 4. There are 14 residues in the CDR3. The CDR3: CASRRQGGYNEQFF. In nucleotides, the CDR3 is TGTGCCAGCAGACGACAGGGGGGATACAATGAGCAGTTCTTC.

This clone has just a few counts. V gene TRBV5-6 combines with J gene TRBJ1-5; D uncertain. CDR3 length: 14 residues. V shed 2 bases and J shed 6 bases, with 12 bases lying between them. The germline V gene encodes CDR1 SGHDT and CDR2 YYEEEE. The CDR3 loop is CASSLPGSGQPQHF. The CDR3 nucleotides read TGTGCCAGCAGCTTACCTGGTTCGGGTCAGCCCCAGCATTTT. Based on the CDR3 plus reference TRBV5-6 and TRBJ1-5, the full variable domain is DAGVTQSPTHLIKTRGQQVTLRCSPKSGHDTVSWYQQALGQGPQFIFQYYEEEERQRGNFPDRFSGHQFPNYSSELNVNALLLGDSALYLCASSLPGSGQPQHFGDGTRLSIL.

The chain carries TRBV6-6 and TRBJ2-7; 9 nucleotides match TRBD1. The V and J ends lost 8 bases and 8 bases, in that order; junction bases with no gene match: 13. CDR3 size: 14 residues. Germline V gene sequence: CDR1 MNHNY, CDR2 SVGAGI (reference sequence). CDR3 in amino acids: CASCSDRGTGQQYF. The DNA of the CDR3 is TGTGCCAGCTGCTCAGACAGGGGGACCGGACAGCAGTACTTC.

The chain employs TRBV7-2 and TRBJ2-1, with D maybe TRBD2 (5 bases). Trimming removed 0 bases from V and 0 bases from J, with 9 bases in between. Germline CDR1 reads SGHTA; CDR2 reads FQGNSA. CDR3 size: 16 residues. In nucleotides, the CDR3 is TGTGCCAGCAGCTTAGCAGCCAGCGGCTCCTACAATGAGCAGTTCTTC. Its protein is CASSLAASGSYNEQFF.

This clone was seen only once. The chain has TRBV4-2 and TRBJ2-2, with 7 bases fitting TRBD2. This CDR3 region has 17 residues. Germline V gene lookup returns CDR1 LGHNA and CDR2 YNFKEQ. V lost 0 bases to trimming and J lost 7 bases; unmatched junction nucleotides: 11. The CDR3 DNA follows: TGTGCCAGCAGCCAAGATTACCAGCGGGGAGGCAACGGGGAGCTGTTTTTT. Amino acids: CASSQDYQRGGNGELFF.

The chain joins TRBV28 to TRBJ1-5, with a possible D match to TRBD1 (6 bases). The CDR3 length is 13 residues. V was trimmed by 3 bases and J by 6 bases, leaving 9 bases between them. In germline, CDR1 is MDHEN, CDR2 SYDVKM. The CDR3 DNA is TGTGCCAGCAGTTTCCCCAGGGGTCAGCCCCAGCATTTT. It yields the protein CASSFPRGQPQHF.

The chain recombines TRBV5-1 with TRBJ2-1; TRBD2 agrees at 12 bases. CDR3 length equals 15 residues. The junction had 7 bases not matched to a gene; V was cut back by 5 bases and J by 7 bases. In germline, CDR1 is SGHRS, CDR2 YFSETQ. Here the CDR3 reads CASSLPGLAGNEQFF. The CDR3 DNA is TGCGCCAGCAGTCTTCCGGGACTAGCGGGTAATGAGCAGTTCTTC. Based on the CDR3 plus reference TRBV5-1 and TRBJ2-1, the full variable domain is KAGVTQTPRYLIKTRGQQVTLSCSPISGHRSVSWYQQTPGQGLQFLFEYFSETQRNKGNFPGRFSGRQFSNSRSEMNVSTLELGDSALYLCASSLPGLAGNEQFFGPGTRLTVL.

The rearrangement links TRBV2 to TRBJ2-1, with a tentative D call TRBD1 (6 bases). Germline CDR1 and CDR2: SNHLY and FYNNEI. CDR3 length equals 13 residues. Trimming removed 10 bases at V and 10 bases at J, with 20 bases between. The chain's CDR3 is CANAAEARGEQFF. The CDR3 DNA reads TGTGCCAACGCAGCGGAGGCAAGGGGGGAGCAGTTCTTC.

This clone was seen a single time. The CDR3 loop reads CASSSLAGGAGNTQYF. For the CDR3, the DNA is TGTGCCAGCAGCTCTCTAGCGGGTGGGGCAGGGAATACGCAGTATTTT. This sequence joins TRBV11-2 and TRBJ2-3, with 8 bases lining up with TRBD2. The V and J ends lost 4 bases and 7 bases, in that order; junction bases with no gene match: 13. CDR3 length equals 16 residues. Germline CDR1 SGHAT, CDR2 FQNNGV.

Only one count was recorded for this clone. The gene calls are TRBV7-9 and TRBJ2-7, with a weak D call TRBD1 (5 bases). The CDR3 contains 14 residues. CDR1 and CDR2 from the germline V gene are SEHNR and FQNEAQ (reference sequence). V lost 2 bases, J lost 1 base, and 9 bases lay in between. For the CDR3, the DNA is TGTGCCAGCAGCTTACAAGGGGTGTCCTACGAGCAGTACTTC. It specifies CASSLQGVSYEQYF.

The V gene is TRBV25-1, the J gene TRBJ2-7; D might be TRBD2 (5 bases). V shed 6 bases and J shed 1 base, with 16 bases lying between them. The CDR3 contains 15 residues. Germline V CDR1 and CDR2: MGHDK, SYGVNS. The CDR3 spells CASSLGDYRSYEQYF. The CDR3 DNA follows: TGTGCCAGCAGCCTAGGTGACTACCGATCCTACGAGCAGTACTTC.

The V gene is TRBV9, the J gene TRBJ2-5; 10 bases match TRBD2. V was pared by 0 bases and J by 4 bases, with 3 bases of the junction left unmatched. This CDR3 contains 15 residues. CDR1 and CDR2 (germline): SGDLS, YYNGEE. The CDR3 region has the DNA TGTGCCAGCAGCGTAGACGGACTAGCGGTAGAGACCCAGTACTTC. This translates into CASSVDGLAVETQYF.

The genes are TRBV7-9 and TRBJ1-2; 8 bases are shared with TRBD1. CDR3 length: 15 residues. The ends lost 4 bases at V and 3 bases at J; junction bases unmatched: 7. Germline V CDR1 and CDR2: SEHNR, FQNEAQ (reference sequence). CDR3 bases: TGTGCCAGCAGCTGGGGGGTGGACAGGGACTATGGCTACACCTTC. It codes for CASSWGVDRDYGYTF. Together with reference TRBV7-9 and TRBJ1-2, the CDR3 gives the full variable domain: DTGVSQNPRHKITKRGQNVTFRCDPISEHNRLYWYRQTLGQGPEFLTYFQNEAQLEKSRLLSDRFSAERPKGSFSTLEIQRTEQGDSAMYLCASSWGVDRDYGYTFGSGTRLTVV.

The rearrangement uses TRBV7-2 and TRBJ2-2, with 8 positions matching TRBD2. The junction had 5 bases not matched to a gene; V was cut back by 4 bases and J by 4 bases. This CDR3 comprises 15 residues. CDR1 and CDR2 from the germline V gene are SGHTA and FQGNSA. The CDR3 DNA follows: TGTGCCAGCAGCTCCCCGAGCGGGAGCACCGGGGAGCTGTTTTTT. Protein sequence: CASSSPSGSTGELFF.

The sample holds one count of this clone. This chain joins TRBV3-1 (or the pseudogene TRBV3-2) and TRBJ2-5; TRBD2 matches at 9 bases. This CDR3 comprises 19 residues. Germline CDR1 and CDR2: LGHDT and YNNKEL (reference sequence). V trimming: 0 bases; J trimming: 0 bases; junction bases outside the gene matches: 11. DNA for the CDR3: TGTGCCAGCAGCCAAGAACCGCCGGGAAGCGGGGGGAACCAAGAGACCCAGTACTTC. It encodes CASSQEPPGSGGNQETQYF.

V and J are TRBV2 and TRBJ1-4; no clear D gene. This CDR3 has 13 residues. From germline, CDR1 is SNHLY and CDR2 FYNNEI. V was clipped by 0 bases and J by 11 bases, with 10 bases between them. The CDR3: CASSEAGREKLFF. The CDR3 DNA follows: TGTGCCAGCAGTGAAGCAGGGAGAGAGAAACTGTTTTTT.

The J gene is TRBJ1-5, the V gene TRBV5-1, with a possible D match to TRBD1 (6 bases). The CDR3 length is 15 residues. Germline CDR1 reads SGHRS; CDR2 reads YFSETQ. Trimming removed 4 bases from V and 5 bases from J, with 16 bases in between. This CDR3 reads CASSPAKAGDQPQHF. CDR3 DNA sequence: TGCGCCAGCAGCCCCGCCAAGGCAGGGGATCAGCCCCAGCATTTT.

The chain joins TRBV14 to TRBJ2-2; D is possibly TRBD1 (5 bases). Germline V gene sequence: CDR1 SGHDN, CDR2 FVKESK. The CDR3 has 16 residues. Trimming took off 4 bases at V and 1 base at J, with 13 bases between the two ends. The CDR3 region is CASSRPGQMNTGELFF. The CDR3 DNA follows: TGTGCCAGCAGCCGTCCAGGGCAGATGAACACCGGGGAGCTGTTTTTT.

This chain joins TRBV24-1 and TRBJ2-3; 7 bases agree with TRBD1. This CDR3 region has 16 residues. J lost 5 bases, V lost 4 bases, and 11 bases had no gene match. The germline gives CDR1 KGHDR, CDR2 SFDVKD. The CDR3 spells CATSERGKGAGDTQYF. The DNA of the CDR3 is TGTGCCACCAGTGAAAGGGGGAAGGGGGCAGGAGATACGCAGTATTTT.